Reported below is one TCR beta chain. The antigen is undetermined. All TRB cDNA libraries came from 5' RACE performed with UMI labels. TCRdb reprocessed the 5' RACE reads and keeps a single row for each CDR3 protein, giving no DNA. The specimen's table records over 55,000 distinct CDR3 sequences. These data belong to a study of CXCR3-negative and CXCR3-positive naive CD8 T cells. Study as a whole: Sequencing gave approximately 140 million TRB reads overall, about 1.5 +/- 0.3 million per library.

Study-wide results and limits: Upon cryopreservation, CXCR3 expression partially decreased, and most assays used fresh PBMCs.

This CDR3 spans 16 amino acids. CDR1 and CDR2 from the germline V gene are MDHEN and SYDVKM. The material sequenced was memory CD8+ T cells from blood. The sequence was obtained from a human donor in good health. Some clones in this sample may be carry-over from other donors' samples. The V and J genes are TRBV28 and TRBJ2-3; with no DNA, the TCRdb D assignment of TRBD1 cannot be verified. The CDR3 reads CASSEFGHRVTDTQYF.